The rows below give T cell receptor beta chains drawn from one sample of a study of CD8 T cells in Susac syndrome. TCRdb ran MiXCR on the immunoSEQ multiplex PCR reads and lists one entry per CDR3 protein. The sample lists 330,000 or so distinct CDR3 sequences; about 91% were seen once. Sequenced: CD8+ T cells from PBMCs. All receptors derive from a human donor with multiple sclerosis. Each CDR3 is given with its conserved first and last residue. The order of the fields is J gene, V gene, D gene, clone size, CDR3 protein, CDR3 DNA. D genes are given only for firm matches. Where a row states a size, it is once, few, many or the class of an expanded clone; other rows omit it.

J gene: TRBJ1-2
V gene: TRBV25-1
D gene: -
clone size: -
CDR3 protein: CASTLGGGDGYTF
CDR3 DNA: TGTGCCAGCACTCTAGGGGGGGGCGATGGCTACACCTTC

J gene: TRBJ1-5
V gene: TRBV4-1
D gene: TRBD1
clone size: -
CDR3 protein: CASSQVSGGDQPQHF
CDR3 DNA: TGCGCCAGCAGCCAAGTTTCAGGGGGGGACCAGCCCCAGCATTTT

J gene: TRBJ2-5
V gene: TRBV11-2
D gene: -
clone size: -
CDR3 protein: CASTLIPLGRGETQYF
CDR3 DNA: TGTGCCAGCACCCTTATCCCCCTAGGTCGGGGGGAGACCCAGTACTTC

J gene: TRBJ1-1
V gene: TRBV7-9
D gene: -
clone size: -
CDR3 protein: CASSLVPVSTEAFF
CDR3 DNA: TGTGCCAGCAGCTTAGTTCCGGTTTCCACTGAAGCTTTCTTT

J gene: TRBJ2-3
V gene: TRBV5-8
D gene: TRBD2
clone size: -
CDR3 protein: CASSTGLANTDTQYF
CDR3 DNA: TGTGCCAGCAGCACAGGACTAGCCAACACAGATACGCAGTATTTT

J gene: TRBJ2-3
V gene: TRBV12-3/TRBV12-4
D gene: -
clone size: -
CDR3 protein: CASSPSVSTDTQYF
CDR3 DNA: TGTGCCAGCAGCCCGTCGGTGAGCACAGATACGCAGTATTTT

J gene: TRBJ2-1
V gene: TRBV5-4
D gene: TRBD2
clone size: once
CDR3 protein: CASSLFPGLSGESYNEQFF
CDR3 DNA: TGTGCCAGCAGCTTGTTCCCGGGACTTAGCGGGGAATCCTACAATGAGCAGTTCTTC

J gene: TRBJ2-7
V gene: TRBV4-2
D gene: -
clone size: -
CDR3 protein: CASSQDLYDGLSYEQYF
CDR3 DNA: TGTGCCAGCAGCCAAGACTTATATGACGGATTATCTTACGAGCAGTACTTC

J gene: TRBJ1-2
V gene: TRBV2
D gene: -
clone size: -
CDR3 protein: CASSGQETNYGYTF
CDR3 DNA: TGTGCCAGCAGTGGGCAGGAGACTAACTATGGCTACACCTTC

J gene: TRBJ2-7
V gene: TRBV6-1
D gene: -
clone size: few
CDR3 protein: CASSEQLSSYEQYF
CDR3 DNA: TGTGCCAGCAGTGAGCAGTTAAGCTCCTACGAGCAGTACTTC

J gene: TRBJ2-7
V gene: TRBV29-1
D gene: -
clone size: once
CDR3 protein: CSVSEGGDEQYF
CDR3 DNA: TGCAGCGTTTCGGAGGGGGGGGACGAGCAGTACTTC

J gene: TRBJ1-1
V gene: TRBV11-2
D gene: -
clone size: -
CDR3 protein: CASSLAGLGGGNTEAFF
CDR3 DNA: TGTGCCAGCAGCTTAGCTGGTCTGGGGGGCGGGAACACTGAAGCTTTCTTT

J gene: TRBJ2-3
V gene: TRBV19
D gene: -
clone size: -
CDR3 protein: CASSGPQRTYGYTQYF
CDR3 DNA: TGTGCCAGTAGTGGACCCCAACGGACGTATGGCTATACGCAGTATTTT

J gene: TRBJ2-5
V gene: TRBV6-2/TRBV6-3
D gene: -
clone size: -
CDR3 protein: CASSYVLGLEGYQETQYF
CDR3 DNA: TGTGCCAGCAGTTACGTATTGGGCTTGGAGGGGTACCAAGAGACCCAGTACTTC

J gene: TRBJ2-2
V gene: TRBV18
D gene: TRBD1
clone size: -
CDR3 protein: CASSPTGTGVFGELFF
CDR3 DNA: TGTGCCAGCTCACCGACCGGGACAGGGGTCTTCGGGGAGCTGTTTTTT

J gene: TRBJ2-3
V gene: TRBV9
D gene: TRBD2
clone size: -
CDR3 protein: CASSVETSGRGPTDTQYF
CDR3 DNA: TGTGCCAGCAGCGTAGAGACTAGCGGGAGGGGGCCCACAGATACGCAGTATTTT

J gene: TRBJ2-5
V gene: TRBV4-1
D gene: TRBD2
clone size: few
CDR3 protein: CASSPGAPGGHETQYF
CDR3 DNA: TGCGCCAGCAGCCCCGGAGCGCCGGGGGGGCACGAGACCCAGTACTTC

J gene: TRBJ2-3
V gene: TRBV27
D gene: TRBD1
clone size: -
CDR3 protein: CASSLSPRDRTKLDTQYF
CDR3 DNA: TGTGCCAGCAGTTTATCGCCCCGGGACAGAACAAAATTAGATACGCAGTATTTT

J gene: TRBJ1-4
V gene: TRBV14
D gene: -
clone size: -
CDR3 protein: CASSRYSGTNEKLFF
CDR3 DNA: TGTGCCAGCAGCCGCTACAGCGGAACTAATGAAAAACTGTTTTTT

J gene: TRBJ1-1
V gene: TRBV27
D gene: -
clone size: -
CDR3 protein: CVSSSIPITRMTEAFF
CDR3 DNA: TGTGTCAGCAGTTCTATACCCATTACCCGTATGACTGAAGCTTTCTTT

J gene: TRBJ2-7
V gene: TRBV20-1
D gene: -
clone size: once
CDR3 protein: CSAQSVTSDLAIEQYF
CDR3 DNA: TGCAGTGCCCAGAGCGTCACTAGTGACTTGGCTATCGAGCAGTACTTC

J gene: TRBJ1-2
V gene: TRBV7-9
D gene: -
clone size: -
CDR3 protein: CASSFVQTYGYTF
CDR3 DNA: TGTGCCAGCAGCTTCGTACAGACCTATGGCTACACCTTC

J gene: TRBJ2-7
V gene: TRBV19
D gene: TRBD1
clone size: once
CDR3 protein: CASSIGTGLYEQYF
CDR3 DNA: TGTGCCAGTAGTATCGGGACAGGACTCTACGAGCAGTACTTC

J gene: TRBJ2-3
V gene: TRBV5-1
D gene: -
clone size: once
CDR3 protein: CASWTESTDTQYF
CDR3 DNA: TGCGCCAGTTGGACGGAGAGCACAGATACGCAGTATTTT

J gene: TRBJ1-6
V gene: TRBV3-1
D gene: -
clone size: -
CDR3 protein: CASSPRGRSSYNSPLHF
CDR3 DNA: TGTGCCAGCAGCCCAAGGGGACGGAGCTCCTATAATTCACCCCTCCACTTT

J gene: TRBJ1-1
V gene: TRBV28
D gene: -
clone size: -
CDR3 protein: CASSPPHGGREAFF
CDR3 DNA: TGTGCCAGCAGTCCCCCCCACGGCGGCAGGGAAGCTTTCTTT

J gene: TRBJ2-7
V gene: TRBV20-1
D gene: -
clone size: -
CDR3 protein: CSARELPLGHNYEQYF
CDR3 DNA: TGCAGTGCTAGAGAACTTCCTTTGGGACACAACTACGAGCAGTACTTC

J gene: TRBJ1-3
V gene: TRBV7-8
D gene: -
clone size: -
CDR3 protein: CASSWDRSGNTIYF
CDR3 DNA: TGTGCCAGCAGCTGGGACCGCTCTGGAAACACCATATATTTT

J gene: TRBJ2-1
V gene: TRBV15
D gene: TRBD1
clone size: -
CDR3 protein: CATKFSGGYYNEQFF
CDR3 DNA: TGTGCCACCAAGTTTTCAGGGGGATATTACAATGAGCAGTTCTTC

J gene: TRBJ2-7
V gene: TRBV29-1
D gene: -
clone size: -
CDR3 protein: CSVRVSDYEQYF
CDR3 DNA: TGCAGCGTCAGGGTTTCCGACTACGAGCAGTACTTC